This T cell receptor beta chain was obtained from a study of read filtering for tumor transcriptome and immune sequencing. About the research overall: Revised staging placed fewer than ten patients in R-ISS I, 15 to 20 in II, about seven in III. Findings and limits, study-wide: Compared with RNA-seq, IR-seq gave much higher clonotype depth and reliability. Dropping single-read clonotypes raised IR-seq and RNA-seq shared-clonotype correlation.

This clonotype was detected many times. Its antigen is unidentified. From 300 to 450 ng of RNA, a library with molecular barcoded alpha/delta and beta/gamma adaptors was made. One entry per CDR3 protein, called by TCRdb with MiXCR from the reads. The data hold 30,000 to 40,000 distinct CDR3 sequences, with 12% to 15% observed a single time. Sampling of bone marrow took place during active disease in every patient. This CDR3 has 16 amino acids. The V end lost 2 bases, the J end lost 2 bases, and 13 bases lay between the germline ends. This TCR was sampled from a donor at least 40 years old with multiple myeloma. The J gene is TRBJ1-5, the V gene TRBV12-3 or TRBV12-4; TRBD1 might be the D (5 bases). Sequencing input: a population of CD138-negative cells sorted from bone marrow. The CDR3 coding sequence is TGTGCCAGCAGTTTAATAGGTAGCAGGGGCAATCAGCCCCAGCATTTT. Its protein is CASSLIGSRGNQPQHF.